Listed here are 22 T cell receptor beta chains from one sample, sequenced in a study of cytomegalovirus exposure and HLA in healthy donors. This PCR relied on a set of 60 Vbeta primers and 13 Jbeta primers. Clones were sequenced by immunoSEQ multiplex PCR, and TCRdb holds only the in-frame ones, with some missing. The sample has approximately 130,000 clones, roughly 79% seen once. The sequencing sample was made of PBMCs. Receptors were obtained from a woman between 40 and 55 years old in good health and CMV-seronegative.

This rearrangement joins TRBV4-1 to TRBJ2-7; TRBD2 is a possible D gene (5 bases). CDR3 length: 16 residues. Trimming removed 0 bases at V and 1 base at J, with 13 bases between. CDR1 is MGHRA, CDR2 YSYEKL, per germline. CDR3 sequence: CASSQDQRGTSYEQYF. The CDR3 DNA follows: TGCGCCAGCAGCCAAGATCAACGGGGTACTTCCTACGAGCAGTACTTC.

The CDR3 nucleotides are TGTGCCTGGAGTAGGGGAGAGACCCAGTACTTC. Protein product: CAWSRGETQYF. V gene TRBV30 combines with J gene TRBJ2-5, with D maybe TRBD1 (5 bases). CDR1 and CDR2 from the germline V gene are GTSNPN and SVGIG (reference sequence). V was cut by 2 bases and J by 4 bases, with 5 bases left in between. This CDR3 contains 11 residues.

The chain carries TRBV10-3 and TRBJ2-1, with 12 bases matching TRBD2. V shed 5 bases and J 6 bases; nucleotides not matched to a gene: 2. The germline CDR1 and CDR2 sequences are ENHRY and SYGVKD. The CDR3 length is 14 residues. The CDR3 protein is CAISLLAGGNEQFF. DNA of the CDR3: TGTGCCATCAGTCTACTAGCGGGGGGCAATGAGCAGTTCTTC.

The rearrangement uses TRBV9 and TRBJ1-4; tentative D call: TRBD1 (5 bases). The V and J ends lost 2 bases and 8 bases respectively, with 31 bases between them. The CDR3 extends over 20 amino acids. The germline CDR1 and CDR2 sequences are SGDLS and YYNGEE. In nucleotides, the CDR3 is TGTGCCAGCAGCGTGGGGTCTTCCGGGACTGTTGCCAGGATAGGAGAAAAACTGTTTTTT. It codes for CASSVGSSGTVARIGEKLFF.

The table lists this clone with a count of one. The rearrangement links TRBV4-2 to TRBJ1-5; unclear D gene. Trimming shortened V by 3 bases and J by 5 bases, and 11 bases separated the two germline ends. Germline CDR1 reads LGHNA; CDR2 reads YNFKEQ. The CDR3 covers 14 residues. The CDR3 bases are TGTGCCAGCAGCCACGGAGGGCCCGATCAGCCCCAGCATTTT. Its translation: CASSHGGPDQPQHF.

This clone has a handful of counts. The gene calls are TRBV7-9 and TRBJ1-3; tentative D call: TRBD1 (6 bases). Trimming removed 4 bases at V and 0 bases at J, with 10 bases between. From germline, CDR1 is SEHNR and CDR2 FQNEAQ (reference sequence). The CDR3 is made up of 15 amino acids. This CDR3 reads CASSSQGTSGNTIYF. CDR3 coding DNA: TGTGCCAGCAGCTCGCAGGGGACCTCTGGAAACACCATATATTTT. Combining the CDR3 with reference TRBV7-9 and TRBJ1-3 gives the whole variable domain DTGVSQNPRHKITKRGQNVTFRCDPISEHNRLYWYRQTLGQGPEFLTYFQNEAQLEKSRLLSDRFSAERPKGSFSTLEIQRTEQGDSAMYLCASSSQGTSGNTIYFGEGSWLTVV.

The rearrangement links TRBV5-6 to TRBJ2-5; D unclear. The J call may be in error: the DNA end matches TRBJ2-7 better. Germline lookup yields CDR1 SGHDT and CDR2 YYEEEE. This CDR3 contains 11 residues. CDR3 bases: TGTGCCAGCAGCTTGGGATACGAGCAGTACTTC. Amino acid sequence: CASSLGYEQYF.

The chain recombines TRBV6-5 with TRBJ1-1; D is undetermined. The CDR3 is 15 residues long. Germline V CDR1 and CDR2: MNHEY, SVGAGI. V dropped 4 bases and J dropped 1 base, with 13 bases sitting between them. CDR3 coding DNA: TGTGCCAGCAGTTTTGATCAGGCCAGGAACACTGAAGCTTTCTTT. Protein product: CASSFDQARNTEAFF.

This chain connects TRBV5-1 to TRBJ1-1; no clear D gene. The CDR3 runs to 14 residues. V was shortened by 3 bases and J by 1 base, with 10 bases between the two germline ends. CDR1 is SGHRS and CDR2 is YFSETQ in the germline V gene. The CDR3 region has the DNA TGCGCCAGCAGCTCCGACGGAGGGAACACTGAAGCTTTCTTT. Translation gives CASSSDGGNTEAFF.

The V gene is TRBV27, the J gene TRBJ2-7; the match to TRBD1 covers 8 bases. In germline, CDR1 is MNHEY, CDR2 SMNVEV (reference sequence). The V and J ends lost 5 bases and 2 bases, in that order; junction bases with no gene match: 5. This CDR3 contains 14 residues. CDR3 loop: CASSHRGDPYEQYF. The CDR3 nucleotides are TGTGCCAGCAGTCACAGGGGGGACCCCTACGAGCAGTACTTC.

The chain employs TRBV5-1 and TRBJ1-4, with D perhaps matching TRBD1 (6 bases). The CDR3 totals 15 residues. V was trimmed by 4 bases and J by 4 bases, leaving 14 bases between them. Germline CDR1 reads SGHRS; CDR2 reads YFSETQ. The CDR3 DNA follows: TGCGCCAGCAGCACCGACAGGCGAAATAATGAAAAACTGTTTTTT. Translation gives CASSTDRRNNEKLFF.

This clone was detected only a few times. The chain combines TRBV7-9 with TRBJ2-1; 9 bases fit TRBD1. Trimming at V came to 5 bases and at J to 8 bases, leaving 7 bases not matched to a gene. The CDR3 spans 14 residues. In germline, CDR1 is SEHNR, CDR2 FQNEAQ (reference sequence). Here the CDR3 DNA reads TGTGCCAGCAGCCCGGGACAGGGTTATGATGAGCAGTTCTTC. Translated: CASSPGQGYDEQFF.

The CDR3: CASTGTNEKLFF. CDR3 nucleotide sequence: TGTGCCAGCACAGGGACTAATGAAAAACTGTTTTTT. V and J are TRBV28 and TRBJ1-4; possibly TRBD1 for D (5 bases). This CDR3 has 12 residues. The germline V gene has CDR1 MDHEN and CDR2 SYDVKM. V shed 7 bases and J shed 2 bases, with 5 bases lying between them.

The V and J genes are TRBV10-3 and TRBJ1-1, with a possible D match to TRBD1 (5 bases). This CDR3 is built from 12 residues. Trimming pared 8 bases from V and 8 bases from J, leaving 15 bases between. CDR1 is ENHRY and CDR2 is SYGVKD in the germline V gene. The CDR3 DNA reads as TGTGCCATCTCAGGGCACACAGAAGAAGCTTTCTTT. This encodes CAISGHTEEAFF.

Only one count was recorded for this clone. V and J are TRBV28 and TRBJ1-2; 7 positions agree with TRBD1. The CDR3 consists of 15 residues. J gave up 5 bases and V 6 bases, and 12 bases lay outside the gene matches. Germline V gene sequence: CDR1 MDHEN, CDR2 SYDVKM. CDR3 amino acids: CASSTYVKGAYGYTF. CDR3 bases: TGTGCCAGCAGCACTTACGTTAAGGGGGCGTATGGCTACACCTTC.

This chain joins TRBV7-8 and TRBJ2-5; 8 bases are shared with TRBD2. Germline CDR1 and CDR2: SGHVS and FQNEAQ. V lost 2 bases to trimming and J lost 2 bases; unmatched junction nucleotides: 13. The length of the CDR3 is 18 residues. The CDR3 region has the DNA TGTGCCAGCAGCTTATGGGTAGCGGGGACGAGCAAGCAAGAGACCCAGTACTTC. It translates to CASSLWVAGTSKQETQYF.

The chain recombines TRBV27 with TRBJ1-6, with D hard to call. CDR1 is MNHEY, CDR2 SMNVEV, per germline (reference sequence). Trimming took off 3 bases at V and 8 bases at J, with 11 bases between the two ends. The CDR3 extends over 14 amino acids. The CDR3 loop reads CASSFEGNYSPLHF. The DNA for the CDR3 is TGTGCCAGCAGTTTCGAGGGTAATTATTCACCCCTCCACTTT.

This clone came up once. CDR3 sequence: CASRNTGGYGYTF. The CDR3 nucleotides are TGTGCCAGCAGAAATACAGGGGGCTATGGCTACACCTTC. V and J are TRBV28 and TRBJ1-2, with 8 nucleotides matching TRBD1. The J segment lost 4 bases and the V segment lost 6 bases, leaving 4 bases of the junction unmatched. The CDR3 sequence is 13 residues long. The germline gives CDR1 MDHEN, CDR2 SYDVKM.

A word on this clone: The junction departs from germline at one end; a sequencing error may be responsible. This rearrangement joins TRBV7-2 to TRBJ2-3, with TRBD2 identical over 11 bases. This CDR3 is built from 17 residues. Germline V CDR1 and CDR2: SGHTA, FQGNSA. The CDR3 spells CASSLRLAGRSIDTQYF. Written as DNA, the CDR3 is TGTGCCAGCAGCCTCCGACTAGCGGGGAGAAGCATAGATACGCAGTATTTT.

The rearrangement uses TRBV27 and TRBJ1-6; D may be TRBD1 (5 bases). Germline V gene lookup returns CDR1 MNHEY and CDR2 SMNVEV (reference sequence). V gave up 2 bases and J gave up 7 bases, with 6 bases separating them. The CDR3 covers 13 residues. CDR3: CASSLQGNSPLHF. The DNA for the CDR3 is TGTGCCAGCAGTTTACAGGGCAATTCACCCCTCCACTTT.

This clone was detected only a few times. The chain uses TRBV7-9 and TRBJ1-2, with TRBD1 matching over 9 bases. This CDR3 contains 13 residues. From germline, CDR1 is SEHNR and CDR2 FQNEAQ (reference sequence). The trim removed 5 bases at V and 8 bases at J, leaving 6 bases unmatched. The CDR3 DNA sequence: TGTGCCAGCAGCATACAGGGGGCGGAGGGCTACACCTTC. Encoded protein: CASSIQGAEGYTF.

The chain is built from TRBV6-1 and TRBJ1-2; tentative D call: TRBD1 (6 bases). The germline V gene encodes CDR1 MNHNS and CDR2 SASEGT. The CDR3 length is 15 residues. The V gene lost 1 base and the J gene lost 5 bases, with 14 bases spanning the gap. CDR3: CASSEGQGLRYGYTF. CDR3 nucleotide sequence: TGTGCCAGCAGTGAAGGGCAGGGGCTTAGGTATGGCTACACCTTC.